Below, 9 T cell receptor beta chains from the same sample are listed, as sequenced in a study of blood T cells in healthy people across ages (dated by TCRdb to the mid-2010s). Preparation of the library involved 5' RACE. A second PCR of roughly 7 to 12 cycles was run with a J-beta primer mix and a sample-barcoded 5' primer. Starting from the raw public reads, TCRdb applied fastp trimming at Q25, assembled clones with MiXCR and retained in-frame beta chains. Entries that share a CDR3 protein sequence are merged under the most common genes and DNA. The sample table lists roughly 1.9 million distinct CDR3 sequences, about two fifths of them with a count of one. In total, the top ten clones hold about 23% of the sample. The specimen sequenced was blood. These receptors were collected from a human donor in good health.

The chain carries TRBV29-1 and TRBJ1-2; TRBD1 aligns across 8 bases. Germline CDR1 is SQVTM and CDR2 is ANQGSEA. The CDR3 has 12 residues. V shed 4 bases, J shed 9 bases, and the junction held 7 bases outside the gene matches. CDR3 DNA: TGCAGCGTTGCTGCCGGGACAGGCCGCTACACCTTC. Protein product: CSVAAGTGRYTF.

CDR3 residues: CASSSPRQGRSDTQYF. CDR3 DNA: TGTGCCAGCAGCTCACCGAGACAGGGTCGGTCCGATACGCAGTATTTT. This chain joins TRBV7-9 and TRBJ2-3, with 7 bases identical to TRBD1. The junction had 13 bases not matched to a gene; V was cut back by 4 bases and J by 6 bases. CDR1 and CDR2 from the germline V gene are SEHNR and FQNEAQ (reference sequence). The CDR3 spans 16 residues. The full variable domain, its missing parts supplied by reference TRBV7-9 and TRBJ2-3, is DTGVSQNPRHKITKRGQNVTFRCDPISEHNRLYWYRQTLGQGPEFLTYFQNEAQLEKSRLLSDRFSAERPKGSFSTLEIQRTEQGDSAMYLCASSSPRQGRSDTQYFGPGTRLTVL.

The chain is built from TRBV25-1 and TRBJ2-7; the D gene is possibly TRBD1 (6 bases). Per germline, CDR1 MGHDK and CDR2 SYGVNS. The V gene lost 5 bases and the J gene lost 2 bases, with 13 bases spanning the gap. The CDR3 is made up of 14 amino acids. CDR3 nucleotide sequence: TGTGCCAGCAGTAGAACAGGGATGACCTACGAGCAGTACTTC. Its protein product is CASSRTGMTYEQYF.

V and J are TRBV7-2 and TRBJ2-1; the match to TRBD2 covers 12 bases. This CDR3 region has 17 residues. Germline V lookup: CDR1 SGHTA, CDR2 FQGNSA. V shed 4 bases, J shed 3 bases, and the junction held 7 bases outside the gene matches. CDR3 amino acids: CASSSASGGARYNEQFF. For the CDR3, the DNA is TGTGCCAGCAGCTCTGCTAGCGGGGGGGCCCGCTACAATGAGCAGTTCTTC.

In regard to this clonotype: One junction end does not reproduce the germline sequence, and a read error may be involved. This sequence joins TRBV20-1 and TRBJ1-2; no clear D. Germline values: CDR1 DFQATT, CDR2 SNEGSKA (reference sequence). CDR3 length equals 14 residues. The CDR3 reads CSARVLKGKYGCTF. As DNA, the CDR3 is TGCAGTGCTAGAGTCCTAAAGGGAAAATATGGCTGCACCTTC.

This chain joins TRBV4-3 and TRBJ1-2, with D unclear. The V end lost 1 base, the J end lost 3 bases, and 9 bases lay between the germline ends. Germline lookup yields CDR1 LGHNA and CDR2 YSLEER. CDR3 length: 14 amino acids. The CDR3 nucleotides are TGCGCCAGCAGCCAAGGCAGTGGGGACTATGGCTACACCTTC. It encodes CASSQGSGDYGYTF.

This clonotype was counted only a few times. V is TRBV29-1 and J is TRBJ2-3; 8 bases map to TRBD1. V lost 8 bases to trimming and J lost 10 bases; unmatched junction nucleotides: 17. The CDR3 spans 14 residues. Germline-derived CDR1 and CDR2 are SQVTM and ANQGSEA. The CDR3 loop is CSLTLRGLGDAQYF. CDR3 sequence (DNA): TGCAGCCTAACGCTCAGGGGGCTAGGGGATGCGCAGTATTTT.

J is TRBJ1-2 and V is TRBV10-3; 7 nucleotides agree with TRBD1. CDR1 is ENHRY, CDR2 SYGVKD, per germline. V shed 8 bases, J shed 2 bases, and the junction held 2 bases outside the gene matches. This CDR3 contains 12 residues. The CDR3 DNA reads as TGTGCCATCCCGACAGGGAACTATGGCTACACCTTC. This translates into CAIPTGNYGYTF.

This sequence joins TRBV12-3 or TRBV12-4 and TRBJ2-7; 14 nucleotides agree with TRBD2. The CDR3 is made up of 16 amino acids. The junction had 6 bases not matched to a gene; V was cut back by 5 bases and J by 3 bases. The CDR3 sequence is CASSTGTSGGYYEQYF. The CDR3 coding sequence is TGTGCCAGCAGTACTGGGACTAGCGGGGGATACTACGAGCAGTACTTC.